Below are 27 T cell receptor beta chains sequenced from a single sample in a study of OX40 agonist ivuxolimab in advanced cancers. Sequenced by immunoSEQ multiplex PCR; TCRdb stores in-frame clones only, minus some. Among some 30,000 clones, over 90% were seen once, and the ten largest hold about 9.4%. Here the sequenced sample was CD4+ or CD8+ T cells sorted from blood, taken in a trial of the OX40 agonist ivuxolimab. These receptors were obtained from an adult with an advanced solid tumor such as melanoma, head and neck, liver or kidney cancer.

The rearrangement joins TRBV7-7 to TRBJ2-5; D gene uncertain. The germline gives CDR1 SSHAT, CDR2 FNYEAQ (reference sequence). V lost 0 bases and J 1 base, leaving 6 bases between the germline ends. The CDR3 spans 14 residues. The CDR3: CASSLAPSQETQYF. CDR3 sequence (DNA): TGTGCCAGCAGCTTAGCCCCGAGCCAAGAGACCCAGTACTTC.

The chain joins TRBV14 to TRBJ1-1; the D is unclear. With 0 bases removed from V and 1 base from J, the gap between germline ends came to 6 bases. CDR1 is SGHDN and CDR2 is FVKESK in the germline V gene. This CDR3 is built from 14 residues. The CDR3, as DNA: TGTGCCAGCAGCCAAGATGCAGCGAACACTGAAGCTTTCTTT. Translating gives CASSQDAANTEAFF.

V is TRBV5-6 and J is TRBJ2-3; 8 nucleotides match TRBD2. This CDR3 has 15 amino acids. The V gene end was trimmed by 4 bases and the J gene end by 1 base; junction bases not matched to a gene: 5. Germline CDR1 SGHDT, CDR2 YYEEEE. The CDR3 nucleotides are TGTGCCAGCAGCCCGGGACTAGTGGGCACAGATACGCAGTATTTT. Its translation: CASSPGLVGTDTQYF.

The V gene is TRBV7-6, the J gene TRBJ1-2; D may be TRBD1 (6 bases). In germline, CDR1 is SGHVS, CDR2 FNYEAQ. Trimming removed 1 base at V and 6 bases at J, with 24 bases between. The length of the CDR3 is 18 residues. The CDR3 loop reads CASSLDPGQITTRDGYTF. CDR3 bases: TGTGCCAGCAGCTTAGACCCGGGACAAATAACTACTAGGGATGGCTACACCTTC.

V and J are TRBV14 and TRBJ1-6, with 7 bases fitting TRBD1. V was pared by 4 bases and J by 4 bases, with 4 bases of the junction left unmatched. The CDR3 contains 15 residues. Per the germline V gene, CDR1 is SGHDN and CDR2 is FVKESK. CDR3 nucleotides: TGTGCCAGCAGCCGCTGGGACAGTTATAATTCACCCCTCCACTTT. It yields the protein CASSRWDSYNSPLHF.

Comment on this clone: Germline and junction disagree at one end, which may indicate a read error. The chain employs TRBV11-2 and TRBJ2-3, with 9 bases lining up with TRBD1. From germline, CDR1 is SGHAT and CDR2 FQNNGV. This CDR3 spans 14 amino acids. The CDR3 DNA sequence: TGTGCCAGCAAATTGGGACAGGGATCAGATACGCGGTATTTT. Translated: CASKLGQGSDTRYF.

The chain is built from TRBV13 and TRBJ2-5; D may correspond to TRBD1 or TRBD2 (6 bases each). The CDR3 is 13 amino acids. Trimming removed 6 bases from V and 5 bases from J, with 13 bases in between. Germline V gene data show CDR1 as PRHDT and CDR2 as FYEKMQ (reference sequence). This chain's CDR3 is CASSQGGLETQYF. For the CDR3, the DNA is TGTGCCAGCAGTCAAGGGGGGCTGGAGACCCAGTACTTC.

The chain employs TRBV14 and TRBJ2-3, with no clear D. Trimming took 1 base from V and 2 from J, leaving 7 bases between them. Germline CDR1 reads SGHDN; CDR2 reads FVKESK. This CDR3 has 14 amino acids. The CDR3 DNA reads TGTGCCAGCAGCCAAGCTCGTCACACAGATACGCAGTATTTT. It encodes CASSQARHTDTQYF.

V usage is TRBV6-5 and J usage is TRBJ1-4; 7 nucleotides align to TRBD1. CDR1 is MNHEY, CDR2 SVGAGI, per germline. The CDR3 is 14 amino acids. With 6 bases clipped from V and 10 bases from J, the junction kept 11 bases outside the gene matches. CDR3 coding DNA: TGTGCCAGCAGCCTCCACGGACAGGCTTTAAAACTGTTTTTT. Amino acid sequence: CASSLHGQALKLFF.

The chain has TRBV4-1 and TRBJ2-7, with 12 bases that match TRBD2. The CDR3 is 16 residues long. V trimming: 2 bases; J trimming: 3 bases; junction bases outside the gene matches: 5. The germline gives CDR1 MGHRA, CDR2 YSYEKL. For the CDR3, the DNA is TGCGCCAGCAGCCAACAGGAGGGACTAGCGGGCTACGAGCAGTACTTC. Protein product: CASSQQEGLAGYEQYF.

The rearrangement joins TRBV12-5 to TRBJ1-2; D possibly corresponds to TRBD1 (5 bases). Trimming pared 3 bases from V and 0 bases from J, leaving 11 bases between. This CDR3 is 15 amino acids long. Per the germline V gene, CDR1 is LGHNT and CDR2 is FRNRAP. In DNA, the CDR3 is TGTGCTAGTGGTTTTGTTGGGGCACCTAACTATGGCTACACCTTC. Amino acid sequence: CASGFVGAPNYGYTF.

CDR3: CSVEEDFGPTGAFF. The DNA for the CDR3 is TGCAGCGTTGAAGAAGATTTCGGGCCAACTGGGGCTTTCTTT. V gene TRBV29-1 combines with J gene TRBJ1-1, with no clear D. CDR3 length: 14 amino acids. Germline V lookup: CDR1 SQVTM, CDR2 ANQGSEA. V was clipped by 0 bases and J by 11 bases, with 19 bases between them.

The chain recombines TRBV27 with TRBJ1-2; tentatively, D is TRBD1 (6 bases). Germline CDR1 MNHEY, CDR2 SMNVEV (reference sequence). CDR3 length: 13 residues. The ends were cut back, 5 bases at V and 4 bases at J, with 11 bases in the middle. CDR3 residues: CASSPTGIYGYTF. The CDR3 DNA is TGTGCCAGCAGTCCCACAGGGATCTATGGCTACACCTTC.

J is TRBJ2-1 and V is TRBV29-1; D could derive from TRBD1 or TRBD2 (5 bases each). The CDR3 is made up of 12 amino acids. Germline V gene data show CDR1 as SQVTM and CDR2 as ANQGSEA. Trimming stripped 8 bases from V and 4 bases from J, with 12 bases between. The CDR3, as DNA: TGCAGCATCTGGGACGGATACAATGAGCAGTTCTTC. It yields the protein CSIWDGYNEQFF.

The chain links TRBV18 to TRBJ2-1, with TRBD1 matching over 8 bases. There are 14 residues in the CDR3. The V and J ends lost 4 bases and 5 bases, in that order; junction bases with no gene match: 4. The V gene's germline CDR1 is KGHSH and CDR2 LQKENI. CDR3: CASSRDRINNEQFF. CDR3 sequence (DNA): TGTGCCAGCTCACGGGACAGGATCAACAATGAGCAGTTCTTC. Full variable domain (missing parts from reference TRBV18 and TRBJ2-1): NAGVMQNPRHLVRRRGQEARLRCSPMKGHSHVYWYRQLPEEGLKFMVYLQKENIIDESGMPKERFSAEFPKEGPSILRIQQVVRGDSAAYFCASSRDRINNEQFFGPGTRLTVL.

The genes are TRBV11-2 and TRBJ1-1; D is possibly TRBD1 (6 bases). Germline CDR1 SGHAT, CDR2 FQNNGV. This CDR3 has 16 amino acids. Trimming cost V 4 bases and J 2 bases, with 17 bases left between them. The CDR3 spells CASSSPPGARNTEAFF. The DNA for the CDR3 is TGTGCCAGCAGCTCCCCCCCGGGGGCCCGAAACACTGAAGCTTTCTTT.

CDR3 residues: CASSFGDTSEAFF. In DNA, the CDR3 is TGTGCCAGCAGTTTTGGGGACACAAGTGAAGCTTTCTTT. The chain is built from TRBV27 and TRBJ1-1, with D tentatively TRBD1 (6 bases). CDR1 and CDR2 from the germline V gene are MNHEY and SMNVEV (reference sequence). V lost 3 bases and J lost 7, with 12 bases in between. This CDR3 is 13 amino acids long.

The rearrangement joins TRBV5-4 to TRBJ2-1; 12 bases match TRBD1. V dropped 4 bases and J dropped 12; count of bases not matched to a gene: 11. The CDR3 is 15 amino acids. The V gene's germline CDR1 is SGHNT and CDR2 YYREEE (reference sequence). The chain's CDR3 is CASSPLRDRGLRQFF. The CDR3 nucleotides read TGTGCCAGCAGCCCTCTTCGGGACAGGGGGCTTCGGCAGTTCTTC.

The chain employs TRBV11-1 and TRBJ1-1; no clear D. V was cut by 1 base and J by 2 bases, with 5 bases left in between. CDR3 length: 13 residues. Germline V gene lookup returns CDR1 SGHAT and CDR2 FQDESV (reference sequence). The CDR3 nucleotides are TGTGCCAGCAGCTTAGGGGCCAACACTGAAGCTTTCTTT. Translation gives CASSLGANTEAFF.

CDR3: CASSWGQGGEQYF. The CDR3 nucleotides are TGTGCCAGCAGCTGGGGACAGGGCGGCGAGCAGTACTTC. The chain is built from TRBV11-1 and TRBJ2-7; 9 positions match TRBD1. Germline V gives CDR1 SGHAT, CDR2 FQDESV (reference sequence). This CDR3 comprises 13 residues. V was clipped by 4 bases and J by 6 bases; unmatched bases: 4.

A single count supports this clone. This chain links TRBV29-1 with TRBJ1-1; 7 nucleotides match TRBD1. CDR3 length: 14 amino acids. With V trimmed by 7 bases and J by 3 bases, 11 bases remained unmatched. CDR1 is SQVTM, CDR2 ANQGSEA, per germline. The CDR3 DNA sequence: TGCAGCGCCCCAGGGGGGTTCTCGGACACTGAAGCTTTCTTT. Its protein product is CSAPGGFSDTEAFF.

The V and J genes are TRBV5-4 and TRBJ1-5, with 8 bases fitting TRBD1. V was pared by 1 base and J by 3 bases, with 3 bases of the junction left unmatched. This CDR3 spans 15 amino acids. Germline V gene data show CDR1 as SGHNT and CDR2 as YYREEE (reference sequence). The CDR3 DNA follows: TGTGCCAGCAGCTTGCCGGACAGGGCCAATCAGCCCCAGCATTTT. It encodes CASSLPDRANQPQHF. The full variable domain, its missing parts supplied by reference TRBV5-4 and TRBJ1-5, is ETGVTQSPTHLIKTRGQQVTLRCSSQSGHNTVSWYQQALGQGPQFIFQYYREEENGRGNFPPRFSGLQFPNYSSELNVNALELDDSALYLCASSLPDRANQPQHFGDGTRLSIL.

This clone is labeled medium-sized. The CDR3 loop is CASSTRPRTMNTEAFF. CDR3 DNA sequence: TGTGCCAGCAGCACCCGCCCCAGGACGATGAACACTGAAGCTTTCTTT. The J gene is TRBJ1-1, the V gene TRBV11-2; D gene uncertain. There are 16 residues in the CDR3. The V end was cut by 5 bases, the J end by 0 bases, with 16 bases between. Germline V lookup: CDR1 SGHAT, CDR2 FQNNGV.

J is TRBJ2-5 and V is TRBV5-6, with TRBD1 matching over 7 bases. There are 15 residues in the CDR3. The V segment lost 4 bases and the J segment 5 bases; nucleotides outside the gene matches: 11. Germline lookup yields CDR1 SGHDT and CDR2 YYEEEE. As DNA, the CDR3 is TGTGCCAGCAGCATGCGGGTACCGACAGGGGAGACCCAGTACTTC. Encoded protein: CASSMRVPTGETQYF.

The genes are TRBV20-1 and TRBJ2-7; D not resolved. Deletions cut 7 bases from V and 2 bases from J, with 9 bases between. The length of the CDR3 is 11 residues. Germline lookup yields CDR1 DFQATT and CDR2 SNEGSKA (reference sequence). CDR3 nucleotide sequence: TGCAGTGTCCCACGCCCCTACGAGCAGTACTTC. It translates to CSVPRPYEQYF.

This clone was counted a few times. This sequence joins TRBV5-5 and TRBJ1-5, with unresolved D. The V gene lost 5 bases and the J gene lost 0 bases, with 6 bases spanning the gap. This CDR3 region has 13 residues. Per the germline V gene, CDR1 is SGHKS and CDR2 is YYEKEE (reference sequence). The CDR3 loop reads CASSPHSNQPQHF. DNA of the CDR3: TGTGCCAGCAGTCCTCATAGCAATCAGCCCCAGCATTTT.

This chain uses TRBV11-2 with TRBJ2-1, with TRBD2 identical over 9 bases. Germline V gene lookup returns CDR1 SGHAT and CDR2 FQNNGV. J lost 9 bases, V lost 4 bases, and 4 bases had no gene match. The CDR3 is made up of 13 amino acids. The CDR3 DNA reads TGTGCCAGCAGCTCGGGACTAGCAGGTGAGCAGTTCTTC. It yields the protein CASSSGLAGEQFF.